This T cell receptor (beta chain) was profiled in a study of shared clonotypes between healthy human individuals. Study summary: Every donor yielded three CD4 naive, three CD4 memory, two CD8 naive and one CD8 memory plate.

Overall study findings and caveats: Represented genetic and exposure-history diversity was restricted by having few donors.

Libraries were prepared by immunoSEQ multiplex PCR; TCRdb keeps only in-frame clonotypes and omits some of them. The table records 1 million to 1.2 million clones, roughly 77% of them present only once. V was shortened by 6 bases and J by 5 bases, with 5 bases between the two germline ends. From germline, CDR1 is MNHNY and CDR2 SVGAGI (reference sequence). This CDR3 spans 10 amino acids. A word on this clone: Its cognate antigen is unknown.

Donors, without exception, were Caucasian adults residing in Nashville, Tennessee. The sequence was collected from a man aged 18 to 30 in good health. Some clones in this sample may be carry-over from other donors' samples. The chain joins TRBV6-6 to TRBJ2-7; D unresolved. Sequenced: memory CD4+ T cells from PBMCs. Stated subset: CD45RA-negative fraction. CDR3 amino acids: CASRGHEQYF. The DNA of the CDR3 is TGTGCCAGCAGGGGCCACGAGCAGTACTTC.